The clone carrying this T cell receptor (beta chain) was seen many times. Its antigen is unidentified. This entry comes from a study of T cell repertoires in cytomegalovirus infection. Across the whole study: Based on public TCR beta signatures, there were indications of CMV infection and of a matching HLA type. Regarding the study as a whole: Clonotypes of TCR beta that were HLA-C-restricted and CMV-specific dominated the ex vivo response.

One entry per CDR3 protein results from TCRdb running MiXCR on the reads. The table shows about 240,000 distinct CDR3 sequences, with 6.5% occurring only once. This CDR3 spans 14 amino acids. Unmatched junction bases numbered 4, after V lost 5 bases and J lost 4 bases. Germline V gene sequence: CDR1 LNHDA, CDR2 SQIVND (reference sequence). The receptor was isolated from a human donor in good health (CMV status not recorded). Some clones in this sample may be carry-over from other donors' samples. The chain combines TRBV19 with TRBJ1-5; 8 nucleotides match TRBD1. The sample was PBMCs. The CDR3 sequence is CASSPRQGNQPQHF. In DNA form, the CDR3 reads TGTGCCAGTAGTCCGAGACAGGGGAATCAGCCCCAGCATTTT.